This T cell receptor beta chain was sequenced for a study of CD8+CD57+ T cells in acquired aplastic anemia. Study overall: DNA per sorted CD4+ or CD8+ sample ranged roughly 0.17 to 27.4 ug, averaging around 3.2 ug.

It was genomic DNA that served as the template for profiling TCR beta VDJ and CDR3. TCRdb passed the reads through MiXCR, listing each CDR3 protein once. The table has fewer than 200,000 distinct CDR3 sequences, around 48% seen once. Individuals selected for sequencing had exhibited CD8+CD57+ cell expansion on flow cytometry. The cohort consisted entirely of patients having severe acquired aplastic anemia. Patients had not yet gotten any therapy when their blood was taken for sampling. In the case of this clonotype: Antigen: not known.

Germline values: CDR1 SQVTM, CDR2 ANQGSEA. Trimming left V 8 bases short and J 3 bases short, with 13 bases between. This CDR3 comprises 13 residues. General study points: Almost 30 CD8+ CDR3 sequences occurred in both the patients and the controls.

The TCR sequence derives from a human donor with aplastic anemia. Sequenced input: sorted CD4+, CD8+, or CD8+CD57+ T cells (not recorded which) from PBMCs. The V gene is TRBV29-1, the J gene TRBJ2-2, with TRBD2 as a possible D gene (5 bases). CDR3 region: CSSTKGDTGELFF. The DNA of the CDR3 is TGCAGCTCGACAAAGGGAGACACCGGGGAGCTGTTTTTT.